This TCR beta chain was found in a study of CD8 T cell repertoires and HIV-1 epitope variants. On the study more broadly: The baseline condition was 1M T cells left uncultured.

The V gene lost 6 bases and the J gene lost 0 bases, with 9 bases spanning the gap. The germline gives CDR1 MGHDK, CDR2 SYGVNS. The CDR3 covers 14 residues. Measured with immunoSEQ multiplex PCR; TCRdb has only the in-frame clones, and not every one. The sample includes about 7,100 clones, 66% seen only once; the top ten take around 40%. A remark on this clone: Its specificity is unknown.

The chain links TRBV25-1 to TRBJ2-1; D unclear. This TCR came from a male donor with HIV. Sample: cultured CD8+ T cells derived from PBMCs. The CDR3 bases are TGTGCCAGCAGACCGGCGAGCTCCTACAATGAGCAGTTCTTC. Encoded protein: CASRPASSYNEQFF.